Listed here is a single T cell receptor (beta chain). Original processing notes: Reference gene primer amplification in the assay estimated nucleated cell counts. Data came from immunoSEQ multiplex PCR; TCRdb stores just in-frame clones and leaves some out. The V and J calls and clone size were taken over from that table, and D and trimming were inferred from the DNA. Of a few hundred thousand clones in the sample, around four fifths were seen once. The sample is drawn from a study of blood T cell repertoires in COVID-19. Study-wide background: The samples span acute and convalescent COVID-19 from the United States, Italy and Spain. T cells, B-cell-depleted T cells, or PBMCs provided the cDNA or gDNA that served as material.

V dropped 1 base and J dropped 6; count of bases not matched to a gene: 9. CDR1 is SGHVS, CDR2 FNYEAQ, per germline. The CDR3 runs 16 residues. This chain joins TRBV7-6 and TRBJ2-7, with 10 nucleotides matching TRBD2. The receptor was isolated from a man aged 50 to 60 with active or convalescent COVID-19. The sequenced material came from peripheral blood. CDR3 amino acids: CASSLVEASGGTEQYF. The CDR3 nucleotides read TGTGCCAGCAGCTTAGTAGAGGCTAGCGGGGGCACCGAGCAGTACTTC.